This T cell receptor beta chain was captured in a study of CD8 T cells in ankylosing spondylitis (dated by TCRdb to the late 2010s). Broadly, across the study: The study set out to find disease-linked TCR variants by profiling T cell receptor beta repertoires in ankylosing spondylitis patients and healthy donors. Samples of peripheral blood were taken, and for ankylosing spondylitis patients, synovial fluid was collected as well. The full study cohort comprised some 27 ankylosing spondylitis patients and roughly 100 healthy donors.

Sequencing used an Illumina HiSeq 2500. TCR beta libraries were prepared by quantitative 5'-RACE with molecular barcodes. Under the source paper's analysis protocol: A new computational method, built on a probabilistic model of VDJ rearrangement, was used to identify disease-linked TCR variants. TCRdb took the public reads, trimmed them with fastp at Q25, ran MiXCR for clone calling and kept in-frame beta chains. Each CDR3 protein gets just one entry, which takes the most common genes and DNA from the rows behind it. Here the V and J calls rest on TCRdb's processing, not on the authors' analysis. This sample gives roughly 180,000 distinct CDR3 sequences in total; 9.8% of them show up just once. Clones ranked in the top ten supply roughly 15% of the sample. What the study reported, not specific to this receptor: The disease-linked clones were reported to be significantly enriched in matched synovial fluid samples from ankylosing spondylitis patients. A TCR beta motif made up of about eight highly homologous amino acid variants appeared to be characteristic of blood from ankylosing spondylitis patients. Some motif variants were previously reported in synovial fluid and blood of reactive arthritis patients, suggesting common disease-initiation mechanisms. The disease-linked clones had a CD8+ phenotype and were found at relatively low frequencies in peripheral blood.

CDR1 LGHNA and CDR2 YSLEER are derived from the germline V gene. Including the terminal cysteine and phenylalanine, the CDR3 comprises 14 residues. Only the CDR3 portion is preserved as DNA: 42 bases, with reading frame beginning at the first base. At the junction V is shortened by 8 bases and J by 5 bases, with 16 bases in between. With regard to this clonotype: Its antigen is still unknown. Base qualities were left out, and no much larger clone turns up one base away.

The receptor was isolated from a female donor with ankylosing spondylitis or in good health (not recorded which). Material: blood, either unsorted or a sorted T cell fraction (not recorded which). The chain links TRBV4-3 with TRBJ2-1; the D segment could be TRBD2, given 6 matching bases. The nucleotide sequence is given as TGCGCCAGCGGCCTTTCGCGGGGAAACAATGAGCAGTTCTTC. Its product reads: CASGLSRGNNEQFF.